The T cell receptor (beta chain) under discussion was sequenced for a study of breast tumors, draining lymph nodes, adjacent tissues. On this clonotype itself: The antigen remains unidentified.

Axillary draining lymph nodes of breast cancer patients supplied the node samples. Study outcomes and limitations: Tumor and nontumor repertoires were significantly more similar in luminal-like than in basal-like breast cancer.

TCRdb re-derived calls from the multiplex PCR reads in MiXCR, one entry per CDR3 protein. The sample holds about 100,000 distinct CDR3 sequences, 21% seen once. Specimen: axillary lymph node tissue. The receptor was derived from a female donor with breast cancer. Some clones in this sample may be carry-over from other donors' samples.

For the CDR3, the DNA is TGTGCCAGCAGTTACAGGAGGGACGGGGGCTCCAATGAGCAGTTCTTC. Encoded protein: CASSYRRDGGSNEQFF. The chain joins TRBV6-6 to TRBJ2-1; D is perhaps TRBD1 or TRBD2 (6 bases each). Looked up from germline, CDR1 is MNHNY and CDR2 is SVGAGI (reference sequence). Trimming took 2 bases from V and 6 from J, leaving 17 bases between them. The CDR3 extends over 16 amino acids.